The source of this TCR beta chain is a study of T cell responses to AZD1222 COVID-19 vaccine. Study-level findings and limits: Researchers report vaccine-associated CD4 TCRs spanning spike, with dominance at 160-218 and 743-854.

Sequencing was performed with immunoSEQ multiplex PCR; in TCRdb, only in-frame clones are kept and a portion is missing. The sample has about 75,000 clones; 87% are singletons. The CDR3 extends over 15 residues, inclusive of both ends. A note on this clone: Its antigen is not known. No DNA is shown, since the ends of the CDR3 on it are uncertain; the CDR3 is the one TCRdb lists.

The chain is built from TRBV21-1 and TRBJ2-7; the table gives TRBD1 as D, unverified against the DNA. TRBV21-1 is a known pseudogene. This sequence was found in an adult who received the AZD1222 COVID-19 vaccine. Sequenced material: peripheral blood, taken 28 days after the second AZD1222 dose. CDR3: CASSKVGTGAYEQYF.